The 5 T cell receptor beta chains reported below all come from one sample, sequenced in a study of blood T cell repertoires in COVID-19. This table comes from immunoSEQ multiplex PCR, and its TCRdb copy is limited to in-frame clones, with some not included. The sample lists over 250,000 clones, roughly 90% seen once, with 8% to 9% in the top ten. The sample was PBMCs or T cells enriched from blood (not recorded which). These receptors originate from a woman aged 18-29 years who had recovered from COVID-19.

This chain joins TRBV6-5 and TRBJ1-6, with TRBD1 identical over 8 bases. This CDR3 comprises 16 residues. Looked up from germline, CDR1 is MNHEY and CDR2 is SVGAGI. V was pared by 0 bases and J by 10 bases, with 8 bases of the junction left unmatched. The DNA of the CDR3 is TGTGCCAGCAGTTACTCGAGACAGGGGACGGGGTCACCCCTCCACTTT. Residues: CASSYSRQGTGSPLHF.

The chain carries TRBV14 and TRBJ2-3, with TRBD2 matching over 7 bases. Germline CDR1 SGHDN, CDR2 FVKESK. The CDR3 covers 15 residues. With V trimmed by 4 bases and J by 2 bases, 6 bases remained unmatched. Here the CDR3 reads CASSRLSGFTDTQYF. The CDR3 nucleotides read TGTGCCAGCAGCCGGCTTAGCGGGTTCACAGATACGCAGTATTTT.

The rearrangement uses TRBV28 and TRBJ2-5; 8 bases align to TRBD1. Germline V gene data show CDR1 as MDHEN and CDR2 as SYDVKM. The CDR3 covers 16 residues. V lost 5 bases to trimming and J lost 3 bases; unmatched junction nucleotides: 11. CDR3 loop: CASSNIRDRREETQYF. CDR3 bases: TGTGCCAGCAGTAACATAAGGGACAGGAGGGAAGAGACCCAGTACTTC.

The J gene is TRBJ1-4, the V gene TRBV6-1; D may be TRBD1 (5 bases). The V end was cut by 2 bases, the J end by 11 bases, with 18 bases between. CDR3 length: 15 amino acids. Germline CDR1 reads MNHNS; CDR2 reads SASEGT. The CDR3: CASSEYARELWKLFF. DNA for the CDR3: TGTGCCAGCAGTGAATATGCCAGGGAATTGTGGAAACTGTTTTTT.

The V call is TRBV4-1, the J call TRBJ1-2, with D possibly matching TRBD1 (6 bases). Deletions cut 2 bases from V and 1 base from J, with 14 bases between. The germline gives CDR1 MGHRA, CDR2 YSYEKL. The CDR3 sequence is 16 residues long. The CDR3: CASSQIPGHSNYGYTF. DNA for the CDR3: TGCGCCAGCAGCCAAATCCCGGGACACAGTAACTATGGCTACACCTTC.